The 12 T cell receptor beta chains below all came from one sample that was sequenced in a study of shared clonotypes between healthy human individuals. CD8 cells classed as naive were CD45RO-negative and positively selected for CCR7, excluding terminally differentiated effector memory CD45RA+ cells. Sequenced by immunoSEQ multiplex PCR; TCRdb stores in-frame clones only, minus some. The table lists some 740,000 clones, 92% of them singletons. The sequenced sample was naive CD8+ T cells sorted from blood. Receptors originate from a man aged 30-40 years in good health.

The J gene is TRBJ2-1, the V gene TRBV29-1, with TRBD1 matching over 8 bases. The length of the CDR3 is 14 residues. V trimming: 4 bases; J trimming: 7 bases; junction bases outside the gene matches: 9. Per the germline V gene, CDR1 is SQVTM and CDR2 is ANQGSEA. CDR3 in DNA: TGCAGCGTTGGTGGAGACAGGGGAAAGAATGAGCAGTTCTTC. Protein sequence: CSVGGDRGKNEQFF.

V gene TRBV11-2 combines with J gene TRBJ2-7; no clear D gene. Germline CDR1 and CDR2: SGHAT and FQNNGV. V gave up 0 bases and J gave up 2 bases, with 5 bases separating them. This CDR3 region has 13 residues. Here the CDR3 DNA reads TGTGCCAGCAGCTTAGACGTGACCTACGAGCAGTACTTC. Protein: CASSLDVTYEQYF.

The chain employs TRBV9 and TRBJ1-4; 7 bases agree with TRBD1. The CDR3 length is 17 residues. CDR1 SGDLS and CDR2 YYNGEE come from the germline V gene. The junction had 16 bases not matched to a gene; V was cut back by 3 bases and J by 8 bases. Written as DNA, the CDR3 is TGTGCCAGCAGCGGTAGGGAGGCACAGGGGTTGGTGGAAAAACTGTTTTTT. Translated, it gives CASSGREAQGLVEKLFF.

This rearrangement joins TRBV2 to TRBJ2-5, with 7 bases fitting TRBD1. Unmatched junction bases numbered 5, after V lost 5 bases and J lost 5 bases. This CDR3 comprises 13 residues. Per the germline V gene, CDR1 is SNHLY and CDR2 is FYNNEI. This chain's CDR3 is CASSQDRIETQYF. CDR3 DNA sequence: TGTGCCAGCAGTCAGGACAGGATCGAGACCCAGTACTTC.

The V and J genes are TRBV7-9 and TRBJ1-4; 9 nucleotides agree with TRBD1. With 5 bases clipped from V and 6 bases from J, the junction kept 16 bases outside the gene matches. Germline V gene data show CDR1 as SEHNR and CDR2 as FQNEAQ (reference sequence). This CDR3 has 18 amino acids. DNA of the CDR3: TGTGCCAGCAGCCCCCGGGACAGGGCCCTTCTCGGGGATGAAAAACTGTTTTTT. Translating it yields CASSPRDRALLGDEKLFF.

The V and J genes are TRBV27 and TRBJ1-3; a possible D gene is TRBD1 (5 bases). Trimming removed 1 base from V and 4 bases from J, with 8 bases in between. CDR3 length: 14 amino acids. Germline assignment: CDR1 MNHEY and CDR2 SMNVEV (reference sequence). The CDR3 nucleotides are TGTGCCAGCAGTTTATTGGGGCCAGGAAACACCATATATTTT. It is translated as CASSLLGPGNTIYF.

V and J are TRBV5-1 and TRBJ2-4, with D possibly TRBD1 on 6 matching bases. V was trimmed by 2 bases and J by 8 bases, leaving 20 bases between them. The CDR3 consists of 16 residues. The germline gives CDR1 SGHRS, CDR2 YFSETQ. The CDR3 bases are TGCGCCAGCAGCTTTGGCCGAGGACAGTTCGGTCACATTCAGTACTTC. Its protein is CASSFGRGQFGHIQYF.

This chain connects TRBV5-6 to TRBJ2-3, with TRBD2 matching 7 bases. CDR3 length: 17 amino acids. V was pared by 0 bases and J by 5 bases, with 12 bases of the junction left unmatched. The germline CDR1 and CDR2 sequences are SGHDT and YYEEEE. The CDR3 loop is CASSLDLGRPALDTQYF. Here the CDR3 DNA reads TGTGCCAGCAGCTTGGATCTCGGGAGGCCTGCCTTAGATACGCAGTATTTT.

The V and J genes are TRBV11-3 and TRBJ1-3; D might be TRBD1 (5 bases). The CDR3 is 15 residues long. Germline CDR1 is SGHNT and CDR2 is YENEEA. The germline V and J ends were trimmed by 6 bases and 0 bases, with 12 bases remaining between them. For the CDR3, the DNA is TGTGCCAGCAGTTTCGGAGGGGACTCTGGAAACACCATATATTTT. It encodes CASSFGGDSGNTIYF.

V is TRBV7-6 and J is TRBJ2-7; weak D call: TRBD1 (6 bases). Between the trimmed V and J ends, which lost 5 bases and 2 bases, there was a span of 13 bases. The germline CDR1 and CDR2 sequences are SGHVS and FNYEAQ. CDR3 length equals 14 residues. The CDR3 loop is CASSTQGPPYEQYF. As DNA, the CDR3 is TGTGCCAGCAGCACACAGGGTCCCCCCTACGAGCAGTACTTC.

The rearrangement joins TRBV19 to TRBJ2-3; a weak D match, TRBD2 (5 bases). The germline gives CDR1 LNHDA, CDR2 SQIVND (reference sequence). V lost 0 bases and J 0 bases, leaving 10 bases between the germline ends. This CDR3 is 16 amino acids long. The DNA for the CDR3 is TGTGCCAGTAGTATAGACTCCCGGGGAAGCACAGATACGCAGTATTTT. Its protein is CASSIDSRGSTDTQYF.

The chain joins TRBV6-6 to TRBJ1-5; 10 bases align to TRBD1. V dropped 5 bases and J dropped 10; count of bases not matched to a gene: 8. The CDR3 spans 14 residues. Germline V gene lookup returns CDR1 MNHNY and CDR2 SVGAGI (reference sequence). DNA of the CDR3: TGTGCCAGCAGTCCCCGGACAGGGGGGGAACCCCAGCATTTT. This translates into CASSPRTGGEPQHF.